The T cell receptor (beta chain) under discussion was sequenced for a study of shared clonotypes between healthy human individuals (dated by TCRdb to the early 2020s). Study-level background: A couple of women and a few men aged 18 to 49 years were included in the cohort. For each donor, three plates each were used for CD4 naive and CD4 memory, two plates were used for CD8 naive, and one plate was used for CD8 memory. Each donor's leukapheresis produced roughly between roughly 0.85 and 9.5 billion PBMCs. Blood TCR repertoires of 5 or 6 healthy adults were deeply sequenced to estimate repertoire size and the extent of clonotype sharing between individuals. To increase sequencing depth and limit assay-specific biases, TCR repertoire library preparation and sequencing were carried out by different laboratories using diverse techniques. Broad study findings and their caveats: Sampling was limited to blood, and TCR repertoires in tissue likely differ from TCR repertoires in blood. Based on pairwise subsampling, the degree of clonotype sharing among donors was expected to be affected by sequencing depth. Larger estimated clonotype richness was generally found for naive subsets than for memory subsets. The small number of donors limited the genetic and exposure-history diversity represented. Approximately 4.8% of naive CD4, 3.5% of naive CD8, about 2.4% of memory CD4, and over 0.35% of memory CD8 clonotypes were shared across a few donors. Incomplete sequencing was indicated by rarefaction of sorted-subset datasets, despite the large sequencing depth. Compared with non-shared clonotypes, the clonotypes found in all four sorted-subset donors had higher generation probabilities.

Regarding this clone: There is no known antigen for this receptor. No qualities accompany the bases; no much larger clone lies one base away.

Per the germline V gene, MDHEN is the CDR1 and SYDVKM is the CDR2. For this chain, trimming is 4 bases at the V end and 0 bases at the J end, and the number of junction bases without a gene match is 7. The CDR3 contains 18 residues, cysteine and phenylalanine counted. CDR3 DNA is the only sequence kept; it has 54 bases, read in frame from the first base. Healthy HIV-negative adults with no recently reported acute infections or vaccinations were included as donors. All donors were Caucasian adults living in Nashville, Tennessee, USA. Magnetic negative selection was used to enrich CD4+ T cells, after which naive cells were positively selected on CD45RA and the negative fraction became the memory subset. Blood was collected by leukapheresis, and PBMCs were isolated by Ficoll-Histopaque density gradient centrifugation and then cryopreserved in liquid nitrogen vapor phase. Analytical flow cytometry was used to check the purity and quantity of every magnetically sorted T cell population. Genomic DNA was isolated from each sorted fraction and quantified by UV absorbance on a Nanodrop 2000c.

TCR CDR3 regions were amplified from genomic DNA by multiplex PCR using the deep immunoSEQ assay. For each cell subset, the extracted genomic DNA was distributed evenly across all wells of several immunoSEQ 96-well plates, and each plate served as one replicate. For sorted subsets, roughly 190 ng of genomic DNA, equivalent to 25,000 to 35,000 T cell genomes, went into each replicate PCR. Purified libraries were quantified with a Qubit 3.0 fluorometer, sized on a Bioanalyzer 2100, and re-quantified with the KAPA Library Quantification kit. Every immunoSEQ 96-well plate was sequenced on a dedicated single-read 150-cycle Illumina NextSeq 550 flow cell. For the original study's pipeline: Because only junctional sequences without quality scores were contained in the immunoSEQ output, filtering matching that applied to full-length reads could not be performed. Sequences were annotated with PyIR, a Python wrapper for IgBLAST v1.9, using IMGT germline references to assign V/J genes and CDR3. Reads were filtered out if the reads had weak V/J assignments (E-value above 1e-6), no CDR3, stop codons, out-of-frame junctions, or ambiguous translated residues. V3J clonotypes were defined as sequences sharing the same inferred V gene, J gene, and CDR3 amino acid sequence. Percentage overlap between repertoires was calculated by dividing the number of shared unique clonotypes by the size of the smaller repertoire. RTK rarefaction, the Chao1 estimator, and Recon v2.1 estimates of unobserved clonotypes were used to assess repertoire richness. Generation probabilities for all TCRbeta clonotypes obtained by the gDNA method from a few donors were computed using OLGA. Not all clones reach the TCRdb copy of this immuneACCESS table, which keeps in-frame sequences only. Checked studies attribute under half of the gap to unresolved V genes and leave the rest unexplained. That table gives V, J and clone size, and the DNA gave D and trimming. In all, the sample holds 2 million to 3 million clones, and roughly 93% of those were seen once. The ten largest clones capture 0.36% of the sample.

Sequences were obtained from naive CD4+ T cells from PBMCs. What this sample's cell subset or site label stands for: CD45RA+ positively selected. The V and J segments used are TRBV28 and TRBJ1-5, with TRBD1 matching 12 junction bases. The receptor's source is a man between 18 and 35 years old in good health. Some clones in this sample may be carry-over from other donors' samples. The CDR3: CASSSGTGGSYSNQPQHF. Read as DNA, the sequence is TGTGCCAGCAGTTCCGGGACAGGGGGCTCCTATAGCAATCAGCCCCAGCATTTT. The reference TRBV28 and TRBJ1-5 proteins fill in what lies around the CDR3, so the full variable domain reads DVKVTQSSRYLVKRTGEKVFLECVQDMDHENMFWYRQDPGLGLRLIYFSYDVKMKEKGDIPEGYSVSREKKERFSLILESASTNQTSMYLCASSSGTGGSYSNQPQHFGDGTRLSIL.